One TCR beta chain is described in this entry. Its recognized antigen is unknown. The input lacks base qualities; no much larger clone sits a single base away. This sample stems from a study of identifying expanded T cells in peripheral blood (dated by TCRdb to between 2017 and 2020). Turning to the overall study: Technical replicates were generated by sequencing separate aliquots of the same genomic DNA pool, with four replicates compared pairwise. The paper's findings and limits, for the study overall: In all healthy donors, the variance in clone template counts between samples taken roughly two weeks apart rose significantly as total template count increased. Across all healthy-donor time intervals, the beta-binomial model significantly cut both the number of clones called differentially abundant and the false-positive rate. The authors expected that biological variance in healthy repertoires might rise further over much longer intervals, such as months to years. The binomial model flagged around 1.3 differentially abundant clones between technical replicates, compared with approximately 16 over roughly 2 weeks and approximately 19 over about four weeks.

The immunoSEQ Assay, which relies on bias-controlled multiplex PCR amplification of genomic DNA, was used to profile TCRbeta CDR3 regions. In the authors' own workflow: To quantify the absolute abundance of each unique TCRbeta CDR3 region, the sequences were collapsed and filtered. Differential abundance was assessed using a binomial (Fisher-equivalent) model and a beta-binomial model in which time-dependent variance fitted from healthy donors was added. Any clone with fewer than 5 combined templates was excluded, and a clone was called differentially abundant if its Benjamini-Hochberg FDR was below 0.01. The form v = (b*log(k)+a)^2 was used to model beta-binomial variance as a function of total template count across the two samples. The clones in this table, taken by TCRdb from immuneACCESS, are in-frame only. Not every clone is retained; where verified, under half of the shortfall comes from an unresolved V gene, and the cause of the rest is unknown. That table gives V, J and clone size, and the DNA gave D and trimming. For this sample the table gives 75,000 to 90,000 clones, of which almost 85% were detected only once. About 20% of the sample is taken by the ten largest.

V was cut back by 3 bases and J by 4 bases, leaving a gap of 12 bases between them. Looking up the germline V gene yields CDR1 MNHNS and CDR2 SASEGT. CDR3 length: 14 amino acids, cysteine to phenylalanine. Solely the CDR3 DNA is kept, with 42 bases framed from the first base. No immune events such as infections were documented for the healthy donors during the collection period. Time-dependent variance in a beta-binomial model of T-cell clone differential abundance was calibrated using healthy-donor blood repertoires as a training cohort. The training cohort included around 10 healthy donors, of whom 3 were female and 7 were male. On average the donors were 43 years old, and their ages spanned roughly 29 to 64 years. Whole blood from each healthy donor was obtained from a commercial supplier and was collected at three time points about two weeks apart. For immunosequencing, genomic DNA was extracted from whole blood that had not been sorted.

This clonotype was sampled from a person aged 18-70 years in good health. The sample taken for sequencing was blood. This sequence uses TRBV6-1 and TRBJ2-5; the D gene is perhaps TRBD1 or TRBD2, each of them matching over 5 bases. The CDR3 protein: CASSDQGRGETQYF. The DNA sequence is given as TGTGCCAGCAGTGATCAGGGACGGGGAGAGACCCAGTACTTC.